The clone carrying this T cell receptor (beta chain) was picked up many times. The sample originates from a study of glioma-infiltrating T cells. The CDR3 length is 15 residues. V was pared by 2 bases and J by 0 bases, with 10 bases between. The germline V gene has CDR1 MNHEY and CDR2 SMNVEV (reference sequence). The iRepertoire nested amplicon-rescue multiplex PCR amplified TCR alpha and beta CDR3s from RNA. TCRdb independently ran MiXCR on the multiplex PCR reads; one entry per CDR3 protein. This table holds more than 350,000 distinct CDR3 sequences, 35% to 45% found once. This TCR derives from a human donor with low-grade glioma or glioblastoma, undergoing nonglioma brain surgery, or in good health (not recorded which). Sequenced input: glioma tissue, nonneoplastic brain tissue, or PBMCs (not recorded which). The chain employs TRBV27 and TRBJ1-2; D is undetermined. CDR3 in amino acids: CASSLTGYSNYGYTF. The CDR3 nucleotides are TGTGCCAGCAGTTTAACGGGGTATTCTAACTATGGCTACACCTTC.